This entry is about one T cell receptor (beta chain). Antigen unknown. This specimen belongs to a study of regulatory T cells in long-lasting Graves disease. General study results and limits: Blood alone, not thyroid tissue, was studied. Persistent disease samples used TRBV28, TRBJ1-2 and TRBJ2-5 preferentially.

Trimming shortened V by 3 bases and J by 6 bases, and 11 bases separated the two germline ends. CDR1 SQVTM and CDR2 ANQGSEA come from the germline V gene. The CDR3 consists of 12 residues. Investigators prepared the TCR beta libraries by applying iRepertoire HTBI primers and Arm-PCR of CDR3 regions. TCRdb used MiXCR to reprocess the multiplex PCR reads, holding one entry per CDR3 protein. The table includes about 450,000 distinct CDR3 sequences, 23% detected once. The sample's time point: persistent/refractory GD, antithyroid drugs over 5 years with positive TRAb. PBMC RNA was the source of the TCR library.

The chain has TRBV29-1 and TRBJ2-5; maybe TRBD1 (6 bases). The sequence derives from a female donor with Graves disease. The sample consisted of peripheral blood mononuclear cells (PBMCs), taken when the disease was refractory, from a patient treated with antithyroid drugs. Written as DNA, the CDR3 is TGCAGCGTTGATCTGCAGGGGAAGACCCAGTACTTC. Translation: CSVDLQGKTQYF.